This T cell receptor (beta chain) was found in a study of cytomegalovirus exposure and HLA in healthy donors. The CDR3 is 14 amino acids. Germline values: CDR1 SGHKS, CDR2 YYEKEE (reference sequence). Trimming at V came to 4 bases and at J to 6 bases, leaving 7 bases not matched to a gene. The PCR employed 60 Vbeta primers together with 13 Jbeta primers. Repertoires were generated with immunoSEQ multiplex PCR, while TCRdb's copy carries only in-frame clones and drops some. Here the sample spans some 100,000 clones, approximately 80% being singletons. This TCR derives from a woman between 35 and 50 years old in good health and CMV-seropositive. The chain employs TRBV5-5 and TRBJ1-2; TRBD1 matches 9 bases. Sequenced material: PBMCs. The CDR3 reads CASSAIQGANGYTF. The CDR3 bases are TGTGCCAGCAGCGCAATACAGGGGGCTAATGGCTACACCTTC.